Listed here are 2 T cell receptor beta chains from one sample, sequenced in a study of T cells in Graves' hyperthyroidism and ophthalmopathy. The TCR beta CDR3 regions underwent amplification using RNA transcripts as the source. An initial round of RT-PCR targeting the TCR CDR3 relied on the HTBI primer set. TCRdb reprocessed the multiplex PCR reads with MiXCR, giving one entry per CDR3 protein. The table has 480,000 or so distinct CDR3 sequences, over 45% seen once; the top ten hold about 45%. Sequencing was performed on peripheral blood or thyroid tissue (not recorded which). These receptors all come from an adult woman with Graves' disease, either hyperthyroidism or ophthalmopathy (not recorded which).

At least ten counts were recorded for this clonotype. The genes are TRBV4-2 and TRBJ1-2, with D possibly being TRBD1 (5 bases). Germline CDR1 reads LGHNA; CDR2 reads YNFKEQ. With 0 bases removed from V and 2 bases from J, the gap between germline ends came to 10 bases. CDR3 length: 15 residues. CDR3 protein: CASSQDQGPNYGYTF. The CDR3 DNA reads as TGTGCCAGCAGCCAAGATCAGGGCCCGAACTATGGCTACACCTTC.

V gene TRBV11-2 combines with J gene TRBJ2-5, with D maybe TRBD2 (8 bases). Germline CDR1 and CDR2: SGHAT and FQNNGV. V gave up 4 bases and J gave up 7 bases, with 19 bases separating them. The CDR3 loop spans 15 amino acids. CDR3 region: CASSSRGAGGVTQYF. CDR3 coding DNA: TGTGCCAGCAGCTCCAGGGGGGCGGGAGGTGTGACCCAGTACTTC.